These 8 T cell receptor beta chains came from one sample sequenced in a study of blood T cell repertoires in COVID-19. Repertoires were generated with immunoSEQ multiplex PCR, while TCRdb's copy carries only in-frame clones and drops some. The sample includes about 87,000 clones, around 90% seen only once; the top ten take over 5%. The sample consisted of peripheral blood. These receptors all come from a middle-aged man with acute or convalescent COVID-19.

V is TRBV19 and J is TRBJ2-7, with a possible D match to TRBD2 (5 bases). CDR1 is LNHDA, CDR2 SQIVND, per germline (reference sequence). The CDR3 is 17 amino acids. The V gene lost 5 bases and the J gene lost 3 bases, with 23 bases spanning the gap. Here the CDR3 DNA reads TGTGCCAGTAGTTTCGCGGGTAACATGCTTAATTACTACGAGCAGTACTTC. As protein: CASSFAGNMLNYYEQYF.

The chain recombines TRBV19 with TRBJ1-2, with D perhaps matching TRBD1 (5 bases). This CDR3 spans 14 amino acids. Germline V gene lookup returns CDR1 LNHDA and CDR2 SQIVND (reference sequence). V was cut by 7 bases and J by 4 bases, with 16 bases left in between. The CDR3 bases are TGTGCCAGTAACCTTGGCAGGGCTGGCTATGGCTACACCTTC. This translates into CASNLGRAGYGYTF.

The chain has TRBV7-9 and TRBJ2-5; D uncertain. Deletions cut 2 bases from V and 1 base from J, with 8 bases between. CDR3 size: 14 residues. The germline V gene has CDR1 SEHNR and CDR2 FQNEAQ (reference sequence). As DNA, the CDR3 is TGTGCCAGCAGCTTATACAGAAGCCAAGAGACCCAGTACTTC. Encoded protein: CASSLYRSQETQYF.

The genes are TRBV28 and TRBJ2-2, with TRBD1 as a possible D gene (6 bases). The germline CDR1 and CDR2 sequences are MDHEN and SYDVKM. CDR3 length: 15 amino acids. Trimming pared 5 bases from V and 1 base from J, leaving 11 bases between. CDR3 DNA: TGTGCCAGCAGTCTCACAGGGTTGAACACCGGGGAGCTGTTTTTT. Translating it yields CASSLTGLNTGELFF.

The chain carries TRBV7-6 and TRBJ1-1; no reliable D call. V shed 5 bases and J shed 7 bases, with 14 bases lying between them. Germline CDR1 SGHVS, CDR2 FNYEAQ. The CDR3 is 13 amino acids. The CDR3 spells CASSAGLLIEAFF. In DNA, the CDR3 is TGTGCCAGCAGCGCCGGGTTGCTTATTGAAGCTTTCTTT.

The rearrangement joins TRBV7-9 to TRBJ1-4, with TRBD1 identical over 7 bases. V lost 2 bases and J lost 6; bases outside the gene matches: 9. The CDR3 loop spans 16 amino acids. CDR1 SEHNR and CDR2 FQNEAQ come from the germline V gene (reference sequence). CDR3 region: CASSLSFGTGDEKLFF. In DNA form, the CDR3 reads TGTGCCAGCAGCTTAAGTTTTGGTACAGGGGATGAAAAACTGTTTTTT.

This clone showed up just a few times. The V gene is TRBV3-1 (or the pseudogene TRBV3-2), the J gene TRBJ2-7; 10 bases fit TRBD1. The CDR3 length is 14 residues. With V trimmed by 4 bases and J by 7 bases, 7 bases remained unmatched. Germline V gene sequence: CDR1 LGHDT, CDR2 YNNKEL (reference sequence). CDR3 loop: CASSPRQGALEQYF. The CDR3 nucleotides are TGTGCCAGCAGCCCGCGACAGGGGGCGCTTGAGCAGTACTTC.

The chain uses TRBV27 and TRBJ2-7; D perhaps matches TRBD1 (5 bases). Deletions cut 5 bases from V and 3 bases from J, with 20 bases between. CDR1 is MNHEY, CDR2 SMNVEV, per germline (reference sequence). The CDR3 covers 16 residues. The CDR3 protein is CASSPFSSQQDYEQYF. CDR3 in DNA: TGTGCCAGCAGTCCTTTTAGCTCCCAACAGGACTACGAGCAGTACTTC.